The next 14 T cell receptor beta chains were all read from a single sample in a study of blood T cell repertoires in COVID-19. Produced via immunoSEQ multiplex PCR; TCRdb's table is partial and in-frame only. The sample includes about 330,000 clones, 80% to 90% of them seen just once. Sequencing used peripheral blood. The receptors come from a woman between 50 and 59 years old with acute or convalescent COVID-19.

This rearrangement joins TRBV29-1 to TRBJ1-1, with a weak D call TRBD1 (6 bases). CDR1 and CDR2 (germline): SQVTM, ANQGSEA. Trimming stripped 4 bases from V and 4 bases from J, with 16 bases between. The CDR3 spans 14 residues. The CDR3 is CSVVGVQGTTEAFF. In DNA form, the CDR3 reads TGCAGCGTTGTTGGGGTGCAGGGGACCACTGAAGCTTTCTTT.

Points on this clone: Other nucleotide sequences from this sample produce the same CDR3. This chain connects TRBV19 to TRBJ2-3; D is ambiguous. CDR1 is LNHDA, CDR2 SQIVND, per germline (reference sequence). This CDR3 has 15 residues. Trimming removed 3 bases from V and 0 bases from J, with 10 bases in between. CDR3 coding DNA: TGTGCCAGTAGTATCCTCGCGGATAGCACAGATACGCAGTATTTT. This translates into CASSILADSTDTQYF.

The J gene is TRBJ2-5, the V gene TRBV7-6; 9 bases align to TRBD2. Germline V gene sequence: CDR1 SGHVS, CDR2 FNYEAQ. The CDR3 loop spans 15 amino acids. V lost 3 bases, J lost 4 bases, and 6 bases stayed unmatched. CDR3 nucleotide sequence: TGTGCCAGCAGCTTCCTGGGACTAGCCGGAGAGACCCAGTACTTC. It encodes CASSFLGLAGETQYF.

V gene TRBV19 combines with J gene TRBJ1-1; D is unresolved. The CDR3 is 13 residues long. The V end lost 5 bases, the J end lost 3 bases, and 10 bases lay between the germline ends. Germline lookup yields CDR1 LNHDA and CDR2 SQIVND (reference sequence). The CDR3 is CASSSWRDTEAFF. In DNA, the CDR3 is TGTGCCAGTAGTTCCTGGAGGGACACTGAAGCTTTCTTT.

This clone turned up a few times. The same CDR3 is also encoded by other DNA sequences in this sample. The V and J genes are TRBV24-1 and TRBJ2-5, with 8 positions matching TRBD1. Germline trimming cut 3 bases from V and 5 bases from J; bases unmatched to any gene: 4. CDR3 length: 14 residues. The germline V gene has CDR1 KGHDR and CDR2 SFDVKD. The CDR3 is CATSDPGGAETQYF. CDR3 coding DNA: TGTGCCACCAGTGATCCAGGGGGCGCGGAGACCCAGTACTTC.

V usage is TRBV28 and J usage is TRBJ1-2; 8 nucleotides agree with TRBD1. J lost 6 bases, V lost 5 bases, and 17 bases had no gene match. CDR1 is MDHEN, CDR2 SYDVKM, per germline. CDR3 length: 17 amino acids. The CDR3, as DNA: TGTGCCAGCAGTCTCCCACCATGGACCCCCAGGGGGCATGGCTACACCTTC. Its protein is CASSLPPWTPRGHGYTF.

The chain carries TRBV7-2 and TRBJ2-5, with a tentative D call TRBD1 (6 bases). This CDR3 region has 13 residues. Trimming pared 6 bases from V and 7 bases from J, leaving 15 bases between. Per the germline V gene, CDR1 is SGHTA and CDR2 is FQGNSA. The DNA of the CDR3 is TGTGCCAGCAGTCCACAGGGCTATGGGACCCAGTACTTC. Its translation is CASSPQGYGTQYF.

The chain carries TRBV7-8 and TRBJ1-3, with TRBD1 as a possible D gene (6 bases). Trimming shortened V by 5 bases and J by 0 bases, and 11 bases separated the two germline ends. This CDR3 has 15 residues. The V gene's germline CDR1 is SGHVS and CDR2 FQNEAQ. CDR3: CASSPRGASGNTIYF. Here the CDR3 DNA reads TGTGCCAGCAGCCCACGGGGGGCCTCTGGAAACACCATATATTTT.

This chain links TRBV7-3 with TRBJ2-1; 7 bases are a match to TRBD2. The CDR3 length is 15 residues. The germline gives CDR1 SGHTA, CDR2 FQGTGA. V gave up 3 bases and J gave up 1 base; unmatched junction bases: 3. The CDR3 DNA reads as TGTGCCAGCAGCTTTCTCGGGGGGTCCTACAATGAGCAGTTCTTC. This translates into CASSFLGGSYNEQFF.

Turning to this clone: Additional DNA sequences in this sample encode the identical CDR3. The V call is TRBV7-2, the J call TRBJ2-5; TRBD1 aligns across 9 bases. Germline loops: CDR1 SGHTA, CDR2 FQGNSA. J gave up 5 bases and V 7 bases, and 5 bases lay outside the gene matches. This CDR3 region has 13 residues. The DNA for the CDR3 is TGTGCCAGCACCCGGGGACAGGGTGAGACCCAGTACTTC. This gives the protein CASTRGQGETQYF.

The gene calls are TRBV2 and TRBJ2-7; D is undetermined. V was pared by 4 bases and J by 2 bases, with 12 bases between. The CDR3 contains 14 residues. Germline lookup yields CDR1 SNHLY and CDR2 FYNNEI. The CDR3 loop is CASSVSPVAYEQYF. The CDR3 DNA reads TGTGCCAGCAGTGTTAGCCCGGTCGCCTACGAGCAGTACTTC. Using reference TRBV2 and TRBJ2-7 for the parts outside the CDR3, the full variable domain is EPEVTQTPSHQVTQMGQEVILRCVPISNHLYFYWYRQILGQKVEFLVSFYNNEISEKSEIFDDQFSVERPDGSNFTLKIRSTKLEDSAMYFCASSVSPVAYEQYFGPGTRLTVT.

The genes are TRBV24-1 and TRBJ1-2; D remains unclear. Trimming shortened V by 5 bases and J by 3 bases, and 12 bases separated the two germline ends. Germline CDR1 is KGHDR and CDR2 is SFDVKD. This CDR3 has 14 amino acids. The CDR3 coding sequence is TGTGCCACCAGTGGGCAGGCCCAGGACTATGGCTACACCTTC. As protein: CATSGQAQDYGYTF.

The chain links TRBV4-1 to TRBJ1-2, with D uncertain. Trimming removed 4 bases from V and 8 bases from J, with 20 bases in between. The CDR3 spans 15 residues. The germline CDR1 and CDR2 sequences are MGHRA and YSYEKL. The CDR3 DNA sequence: TGCGCCAGCAGCCGAGGGTATTCGGATTATGGCGGCTACACCTTC. Protein: CASSRGYSDYGGYTF.

V and J are TRBV19 and TRBJ2-2; perhaps TRBD1 as D (6 bases). Per germline, CDR1 LNHDA and CDR2 SQIVND (reference sequence). The CDR3 length is 15 residues. V lost 5 bases and J 9 bases, leaving 19 bases between the germline ends. As DNA, the CDR3 is TGTGCCAGTAGTCCCTCAGCAGGGGTAGGTCGGGAGCTGTTTTTT. Translated: CASSPSAGVGRELFF.